This T cell receptor beta chain was profiled in a study of T cell responses to AZD1222 COVID-19 vaccine. Study as a whole: Whether given at about 4 or about 12 weeks, second doses were pooled.

Study results and limitations: Donors were mostly white British, more females; clonal diversity possibly underestimated. The study found vaccine-associated CD4 TCRs spanning spike, dominant at 160-218 and 743-854. When two AZD1222 doses had been given, Spike-specific TCR breadth and depth rose.

Assay used: immunoSEQ multiplex PCR; TCRdb lists only in-frame clones, some missing. The sample yields approximately 180,000 clones, 87% seen once. Worth noting for this clone: Antigen specificity is unknown.

This CDR3 spans 15 amino acids. V lost 1 base, J lost 8 bases, and 17 bases lay in between. Germline V lookup: CDR1 SEHNR, CDR2 FQNEAQ (reference sequence). Material: peripheral blood, obtained on day 0 of AZD1222 vaccination. The chain couples TRBV7-9 to TRBJ1-2; perhaps TRBD1 as D (5 bases). This sequence was found in an adult in good health. The DNA of the CDR3 is TGTGCCAGCAGCTTAGTGGTATCCCAGGGCAGGGGCTACACCTTC. Its translation: CASSLVVSQGRGYTF.